The rows below give T cell receptor beta chains drawn from one sample of a study of neurological immune-mediated disorders. TCRdb re-called the 5' RACE reads with MiXCR, one entry per CDR3 protein. The sample includes some 83,000 distinct CDR3 sequences, 2.6% seen only once; the top ten take around 1.1%. Material: PBMCs. The receptors here all came from a woman aged 25 to 45 with multiple sclerosis. Each CDR3 is given with its conserved first and last residue. Each record gives: J gene, V gene, D gene, CDR3 protein. A D gene is named only where the DNA matches it firmly.

TRBJ2-1,TRBV28,-,CATIGGGPNNEQFF
TRBJ1-2,TRBV2,-,CASRPGLEGTYGYTF
TRBJ1-6,TRBV7-6,-,CASSFTSGRNSPLHF
TRBJ2-4,TRBV19,-,CASRTGNIQYF
TRBJ1-5,TRBV28,-,CASRARDNNQPQHF
TRBJ1-5,TRBV29-1,-,CSVDMGGNQPQHF
TRBJ1-5,TRBV6-2/TRBV6-3,-,CASSYLPSDQPQHF
TRBJ2-2,TRBV6-6,-,CASRPPQAGELFF
TRBJ2-3,TRBV18,-,CASSYGLTTDTQYF
TRBJ1-4,TRBV12-3/TRBV12-4,-,CASSPLTTDKLFF
TRBJ2-1,TRBV11-2,-,CASSLAANEQFF
TRBJ2-7,TRBV20-1,-,CSDPGKGEWEQYF
TRBJ2-3,TRBV12-3/TRBV12-4,-,CASRPVTDTQYF
TRBJ1-1,TRBV5-1,-,CASSLEAGDTEAFF
TRBJ1-1,TRBV20-1,-,CSARGQLQGLNTEAFF
TRBJ1-1,TRBV20-1,-,CSARVGAEAFF
TRBJ1-3,TRBV20-1,-,CSASPSPEASGNTIYF
TRBJ1-2,TRBV5-1,-,CASSLLVGGGYTF
TRBJ1-2,TRBV4-2,-,CASSPSGGGYGYTF
TRBJ2-1,TRBV6-5,-,CASSYSGYKSSYNEQFF
TRBJ2-3,TRBV5-1,-,CASSLGPSVTSDTQYF
TRBJ2-1,TRBV5-1,-,CASSPAGKVTYNEQFF
TRBJ2-5,TRBV20-1,-,CSAARDDSYQETQYF
TRBJ2-7,TRBV12-3/TRBV12-4,-,CASSPGGEQYF
TRBJ1-2,TRBV12-3/TRBV12-4,-,CASSLTGLGYTF
TRBJ1-1,TRBV12-3/TRBV12-4,-,CASSSSGNTEAFF
TRBJ1-5,TRBV5-1,-,CASSLGDNLGQPQHF
TRBJ1-2,TRBV4-3,TRBD1,CASSLQGFGGYTF
TRBJ2-3,TRBV12-3/TRBV12-4,-,CASSRPGTDTQYF
TRBJ1-5,TRBV6-6,-,CASSPPQGGQPQHF
TRBJ2-7,TRBV15,-,CATSISYREYEQYF
TRBJ1-5,TRBV7-2,-,CASSLALAGVSQPQHF
TRBJ2-1,TRBV5-1,-,CASSLAGAVNEQFF
TRBJ1-1,TRBV2,TRBD1,CASKGQGTPEAFF
TRBJ2-5,TRBV7-3,TRBD2,CASSSGVAGGQETQYF
TRBJ2-7,TRBV15,TRBD1,CATTRTGEYEQYF
TRBJ2-1,TRBV20-1,-,CSARDPTTPRHNNEQFF
TRBJ1-5,TRBV7-8,-,CASNLLGSGNQPQHF
TRBJ1-3,TRBV6-6,-,CASSYSPLPSSGNTIYF
TRBJ2-1,TRBV20-1,TRBD2,CSARDRASGRSSYNEQFF
TRBJ2-6,TRBV6-2/TRBV6-3,-,CASSEDSSGANVLTF
TRBJ1-2,TRBV6-6,TRBD1,CASSLAGGVGYTF
TRBJ2-7,TRBV28,-,CASSSRRYEQYF
TRBJ1-1,TRBV12-3/TRBV12-4,-,CASSPQPGEAFF
TRBJ2-1,TRBV20-1,-,CSAKHPDSHNEQFF
TRBJ1-1,TRBV20-1,-,CSAREGSTEAFF
TRBJ1-1,TRBV2,TRBD1,CASSSQGGVTEAFF
TRBJ2-1,TRBV14,-,CASSPSIPDSPGFF
TRBJ1-5,TRBV20-1,-,CSAGDHRWEQPQHF